This T cell receptor beta chain was captured in a study of cytomegalovirus exposure and HLA in healthy donors. The study's findings and limits: Reportedly, diagnosis of cytomegalovirus status by the classifier showed high specificity and sensitivity.

Trimming cost V 3 bases and J 0 bases, with 8 bases left between them. The CDR3 extends over 14 amino acids. Germline V gene sequence: CDR1 SGDLS, CDR2 YYNGEE. Notes on this clone: The target antigen is unknown.

Assay: immunoSEQ multiplex PCR; the TCRdb copy retains only in-frame clones and omits some. The sample has over 110,000 clones; about nine tenths are singletons. The origin of this receptor is a man in his late teens or twenties in good health and CMV-seronegative. The V and J genes are TRBV9 and TRBJ2-3, with D perhaps matching TRBD2 (6 bases). Sequenced material: PBMCs. The CDR3 DNA reads TGTGCCAGCAGCGCCGGGAGTAGCACAGATACGCAGTATTTT. It translates to CASSAGSSTDTQYF.